Each of the 32 T cell receptor beta chains below was sequenced from the same sample in a study of cytomegalovirus exposure and HLA in healthy donors. It was with 60 Vbeta and 13 Jbeta primers that the PCR ran. Some clones are missing from TCRdb's copy, which holds only in-frame ones; the method was immunoSEQ multiplex PCR. The data hold 150,000 to 200,000 clones, with around 80% observed a single time. The sequencing input was PBMCs. These TCRs come from a man between 25 and 39 years old in good health and CMV-seropositive.

The rearrangement links TRBV13 to TRBJ2-3; 8 positions match TRBD1. Unmatched junction bases numbered 8, after V lost 8 bases and J lost 7 bases. The germline V gene has CDR1 PRHDT and CDR2 FYEKMQ (reference sequence). There are 13 residues in the CDR3. This CDR3 reads CASAVGQAYTQYF. In DNA, the CDR3 is TGTGCCAGCGCAGTGGGACAGGCGTATACGCAGTATTTT.

This clone has only a few counts. The chain employs TRBV2 and TRBJ1-2; 8 bases are a match to TRBD1. The length of the CDR3 is 14 residues. Germline CDR1 is SNHLY and CDR2 is FYNNEI. Trimming cost V 8 bases and J 5 bases; bases outside gene matches: 10. CDR3 bases: TGTGCCAGCGAAGACAGGGGATTGGAGTATGGCTACACCTTC. It is translated as CASEDRGLEYGYTF. Full variable domain (outside the CDR3, taken from reference TRBV2 and TRBJ1-2): EPEVTQTPSHQVTQMGQEVILRCVPISNHLYFYWYRQILGQKVEFLVSFYNNEISEKSEIFDDQFSVERPDGSNFTLKIRSTKLEDSAMYFCASEDRGLEYGYTFGSGTRLTVV.

A few counts support this clone. The junction departs from the called germline gene at one end, perhaps through a read error. The V gene is TRBV29-1, the J gene TRBJ2-7, with 11 positions matching TRBD2. The germline V gene has CDR1 SQVTM and CDR2 ANQGSEA. The CDR3 totals 12 residues. CDR3 in DNA: TGCAGCGTGGAAGGGACTAGCGGTGGGCAGTACTTC. As protein: CSVEGTSGGQYF.

As concerns this clone: At one of its ends the junction is not consistent with the germline gene, which may arise from a read error. This rearrangement joins TRBV7-9 to TRBJ1-2; TRBD1 agrees at 9 bases. The CDR3 length is 12 residues. Germline loops: CDR1 SEHNR, CDR2 FQNEAQ (reference sequence). The CDR3 DNA reads as TGTTCCAGCAGCTTGGGACAGGGAGGCTACACCTTC. Its protein is CSSSLGQGGYTF. The full variable domain, in which reference TRBV7-9 and TRBJ1-2 provide the parts outside the CDR3, is DTGVSQNPRHKITKRGQNVTFRCDPISEHNRLYWYRQTLGQGPEFLTYFQNEAQLEKSRLLSDRFSAERPKGSFSTLEIQRTEQGDSAMYLCSSSLGQGGYTFGSGTRLTVV.

The chain links TRBV6-1 to TRBJ2-3, with TRBD2 matching 8 bases. The CDR3 loop spans 17 amino acids. Germline loops: CDR1 MNHNS, CDR2 SASEGT. V was clipped by 1 base and J by 1 base; unmatched bases: 7. The CDR3 sequence is CASSEGLAGGGTDTQYF. The CDR3 nucleotides are TGTGCCAGCAGTGAAGGGCTAGCGGGCGGCGGCACAGATACGCAGTATTTT.

The genes are TRBV30 and TRBJ1-5; 9 positions agree with TRBD1. Germline CDR1 is GTSNPN and CDR2 is SVGIG (reference sequence). The CDR3 covers 13 residues. Germline trimming cut 5 bases from V and 6 bases from J; bases unmatched to any gene: 5. CDR3 nucleotides: TGTGCCTGGCGGGCGACAGGGGGTCAGCCCCAGCATTTT. Translating it yields CAWRATGGQPQHF. Filled out from reference TRBV30 and TRBJ1-5, the complete variable domain reads SQTIHQWPATLVQPVGSPLSLECTVEGTSNPNLYWYRQAAGRGLQLLFYSVGIGQISSEVPQNLSASRPQDRQFILSSKKLLLSDSGFYLCAWRATGGQPQHFGDGTRLSIL.

V and J are TRBV5-1 and TRBJ2-1; D is perhaps TRBD1 (6 bases). Germline V lookup: CDR1 SGHRS, CDR2 YFSETQ. The V and J ends lost 0 bases and 7 bases respectively, with 17 bases between them. This CDR3 spans 16 amino acids. The CDR3 protein is CASSLGGGAIVNEQFF. CDR3 in DNA: TGCGCCAGCAGCTTGGGAGGGGGAGCAATTGTTAATGAGCAGTTCTTC.

The genes are TRBV28 and TRBJ2-5; possible D gene TRBD1, 6 bases. The J call may be incorrect, as the DNA end agrees better with TRBJ2-7. CDR1 and CDR2 from the germline V gene are MDHEN and SYDVKM. The CDR3 sequence is 16 residues long. This chain's CDR3 is CASSFPLTGSGYEQYF. CDR3 in DNA: TGTGCCAGCAGCTTCCCCTTGACAGGATCGGGATACGAGCAGTACTTC.

The V and J genes are TRBV18 and TRBJ2-7; 11 positions match TRBD2. J gave up 2 bases and V 3 bases, and 0 bases lay outside the gene matches. The CDR3 spans 14 residues. Germline CDR1 KGHSH, CDR2 LQKENI. This chain's CDR3 is CASSPTSGTYEQYF. The DNA for the CDR3 is TGTGCCAGCTCACCGACTAGCGGGACCTACGAGCAGTACTTC.

The V call is TRBV6-1, the J call TRBJ1-2; weak D call: TRBD1 (5 bases). The CDR3 is 13 amino acids. The ends were cut back, 5 bases at V and 0 bases at J, with 7 bases in the middle. In germline, CDR1 is MNHNS, CDR2 SASEGT. The CDR3 region is CASSLTANYGYTF. CDR3 sequence (DNA): TGTGCCAGCAGTTTGACAGCTAACTATGGCTACACCTTC.

CDR3 in amino acids: CASSTPGDTGELFF. CDR3 DNA: TGTGCCAGCAGCACCCCAGGGGACACCGGGGAGCTGTTTTTT. The chain is built from TRBV7-9 and TRBJ2-2; D possibly corresponds to TRBD1 (6 bases). Germline-derived CDR1 and CDR2 are SEHNR and FQNEAQ (reference sequence). The CDR3 loop spans 14 amino acids. V lost 5 bases, J lost 3 bases, and 10 bases lay in between.

This clone was seen only a few times. Written as DNA, the CDR3 is TGTGCCAGCAGTTTTTCGGGGTTATACACAGATACGCAGTATTTT. Protein product: CASSFSGLYTDTQYF. The rearrangement links TRBV28 to TRBJ2-3; D perhaps matches TRBD2 (5 bases). Trimming pared 3 bases from V and 2 bases from J, leaving 12 bases between. The CDR3 loop spans 15 amino acids. Germline values: CDR1 MDHEN, CDR2 SYDVKM.

The table lists this clone with a count of one. The CDR3 is CASSSGTSSGGELFF. In DNA, the CDR3 is TGTGCCAGCAGCTCGGGGACTAGCTCAGGCGGGGAGCTGTTTTTT. The rearrangement uses TRBV5-8 and TRBJ2-2; 9 positions agree with TRBD2. The V and J ends lost 3 bases and 7 bases, in that order; junction bases with no gene match: 7. The CDR3 runs 15 residues. The germline gives CDR1 SGHTS, CDR2 YDEGEE. The complete variable domain, with remaining parts taken from reference TRBV5-8 and TRBJ2-2, reads EAGVTQSPTHLIKTRGQQATLRCSPISGHTSVYWYQQALGLGLQFLLWYDEGEERNRGNFPPRFSGRQFPNYSSELNVNALELEDSALYLCASSSGTSSGGELFFGEGSRLTVL.

The chain uses TRBV9 and TRBJ2-2; D is unresolved. V lost 4 bases and J 4 bases, leaving 11 bases between the germline ends. Germline V gene sequence: CDR1 SGDLS, CDR2 YYNGEE. The CDR3 totals 14 residues. The CDR3, as DNA: TGTGCCAGCAGCTATAGGTCGGGCACCGGGGAGCTGTTTTTT. The encoded protein is CASSYRSGTGELFF.

J is TRBJ2-1 and V is TRBV15, with TRBD2 identical over 9 bases. The CDR3 consists of 17 residues. Germline assignment: CDR1 LNHNV and CDR2 YYDKDF (reference sequence). Unmatched junction bases numbered 10, after V lost 0 bases and J lost 7 bases. This chain's CDR3 is CATSRDSGGGAGNEQFF. Here the CDR3 DNA reads TGTGCCACCAGCAGAGATTCTGGCGGGGGGGCAGGAAATGAGCAGTTCTTC.

J is TRBJ1-6 and V is TRBV14; D is possibly TRBD1 (5 bases). The CDR3 is 13 amino acids. Germline V CDR1 and CDR2: SGHDN, FVKESK. The germline V and J ends were trimmed by 4 bases and 10 bases, with 11 bases remaining between them. The CDR3 reads CASSLGVMSPLHF. The CDR3 nucleotides read TGTGCCAGCAGCCTAGGGGTAATGTCACCCCTCCACTTT.

Of note for this clone: Other DNA sequences of this sample code for an identical CDR3. The chain recombines TRBV5-1 with TRBJ1-1, with D unclear. Looked up from germline, CDR1 is SGHRS and CDR2 is YFSETQ. V lost 1 base to trimming and J lost 0 bases, with 10 bases between them. This CDR3 region has 15 residues. CDR3 residues: CASSLQNGVNTEAFF. In nucleotides, the CDR3 is TGCGCCAGCAGCTTGCAGAACGGGGTGAACACTGAAGCTTTCTTT.

The J gene is TRBJ1-3, the V gene TRBV11-3; D unresolved. Germline V gene sequence: CDR1 SGHNT, CDR2 YENEEA. Deletions cut 0 bases from V and 0 bases from J, with 15 bases between. This CDR3 spans 18 amino acids. The CDR3 sequence is CASSLDVGDLLSGNTIYF. The CDR3 DNA reads as TGTGCCAGCAGCTTAGATGTGGGAGACTTGCTCTCTGGAAACACCATATATTTT.

V is TRBV28 and J is TRBJ1-2; 7 nucleotides match TRBD1. Germline V gene sequence: CDR1 MDHEN, CDR2 SYDVKM. The V segment lost 4 bases and the J segment 6 bases; nucleotides outside the gene matches: 5. The CDR3 is 13 amino acids. In DNA form, the CDR3 reads TGTGCCAGCAGTTCAGACAGGGTCAATGGCTACACCTTC. The encoded protein is CASSSDRVNGYTF.

The genes are TRBV30 and TRBJ2-2; TRBD2 is a possible D gene (5 bases). V was pared by 2 bases and J by 4 bases, with 8 bases between. Per germline, CDR1 GTSNPN and CDR2 SVGIG (reference sequence). The CDR3 loop spans 13 amino acids. The CDR3 loop reads CAWSRRTTGELFF. The CDR3 DNA follows: TGTGCCTGGAGTCGGAGGACCACCGGGGAGCTGTTTTTT. Full variable domain (outside the CDR3, taken from reference TRBV30 and TRBJ2-2): SQTIHQWPATLVQPVGSPLSLECTVEGTSNPNLYWYRQAAGRGLQLLFYSVGIGQISSEVPQNLSASRPQDRQFILSSKKLLLSDSGFYLCAWSRRTTGELFFGEGSRLTVL.

A few counts support this clone. The genes are TRBV4-2 and TRBJ1-6, with D perhaps TRBD1 (6 bases). V lost 3 bases to trimming and J lost 5 bases, with 11 bases between them. There are 15 residues in the CDR3. CDR1 LGHNA and CDR2 YNFKEQ come from the germline V gene. CDR3 sequence: CASSQMTGDNSPLHF. The CDR3 DNA follows: TGTGCCAGCAGCCAGATGACAGGTGATAATTCACCCCTCCACTTT.

This chain uses TRBV7-3 with TRBJ2-1, with 12 bases aligning to TRBD2. Unmatched junction bases numbered 8, after V lost 0 bases and J lost 11 bases. Per the germline V gene, CDR1 is SGHTA and CDR2 is FQGTGA. This CDR3 is 16 amino acids long. Here the CDR3 reads CASSLTGGLAGNKQFF. The CDR3 DNA reads as TGTGCCAGCAGCTTAACTGGCGGACTAGCGGGGAATAAGCAGTTCTTC.

The chain is built from TRBV4-1 and TRBJ2-3; TRBD2 aligns across 11 bases. The CDR3 spans 20 residues. The germline V gene encodes CDR1 MGHRA and CDR2 YSYEKL. V was clipped by 0 bases and J by 2 bases; unmatched bases: 13. The CDR3 is CASSQEPRDLAGGFTDTQYF. In nucleotides, the CDR3 is TGCGCCAGCAGCCAAGAGCCCAGGGACCTAGCGGGGGGATTCACAGATACGCAGTATTTT.

The chain is built from TRBV29-1 and TRBJ2-3; TRBD2 matches at 13 bases. Looked up from germline, CDR1 is SQVTM and CDR2 is ANQGSEA. V lost 2 bases to trimming and J lost 1 base; unmatched junction nucleotides: 6. This CDR3 comprises 17 residues. CDR3 DNA: TGCAGCGTTGAAATCTCGGGACTAGCGGGGCGCACAGATACGCAGTATTTT. It codes for CSVEISGLAGRTDTQYF.

The J gene is TRBJ2-2, the V gene TRBV9, with a weak D call TRBD1 (6 bases). This CDR3 spans 15 amino acids. Looked up from germline, CDR1 is SGDLS and CDR2 is YYNGEE. Trimming took off 2 bases at V and 8 bases at J, with 16 bases between the two ends. DNA of the CDR3: TGTGCCAGCAGCGTTGGACAGTCATGGGCAGGGGAGCTGTTTTTT. Its protein product is CASSVGQSWAGELFF.

This clone was detected only a few times. In DNA form, the CDR3 reads TGTGCCAGCAGTCAAACCGGGACAGGGATTTGTAAGTACTTC. Its translation is CASSQTGTGICKYF. V gene TRBV27 combines with J gene TRBJ2-7; 9 bases are shared with TRBD1. V trimming: 5 bases; J trimming: 11 bases; junction bases outside the gene matches: 13. Germline CDR1 is MNHEY and CDR2 is SMNVEV (reference sequence). There are 14 residues in the CDR3.

The V call is TRBV7-5, the J call TRBJ2-1; the table names TRBD1, a call not compared with the DNA. TRBV7-5 is assigned pseudogene status. The CDR3 has 20 residues. This CDR3 reads CVRSFHPGQGLVFSYNEQFF. For the CDR3, the DNA is TGTGTCAGAAGCTTCCACCCCGGACAGGGACTGGTTTTCTCCTACAATGAGCAGTTCTTC.

V is TRBV2 and J is TRBJ2-2; 8 bases are a match to TRBD1. Germline CDR1 is SNHLY and CDR2 is FYNNEI. The CDR3 has 16 amino acids. V lost 4 bases and J lost 1; bases outside the gene matches: 5. The CDR3: CASSGQGAKNTGELFF. The CDR3 bases are TGTGCCAGCAGTGGGCAGGGGGCCAAGAACACCGGGGAGCTGTTTTTT.

J is TRBJ2-5 and V is TRBV27; D is perhaps TRBD2 (5 bases). The DNA matches TRBJ2-7 better at its end, which makes the J call doubtful. From germline, CDR1 is MNHEY and CDR2 SMNVEV (reference sequence). The CDR3 has 16 residues. CDR3 amino acids: CASSLTPPGNPYEQYF. CDR3 DNA: TGTGCCAGCAGTTTAACCCCCCCGGGGAATCCTTACGAGCAGTACTTC.

Details on this clone: The junction departs from the called germline gene at one end, perhaps through a read error. This chain connects TRBV19 to TRBJ2-4; 11 bases fit TRBD2. CDR1 LNHDA and CDR2 SQIVND come from the germline V gene (reference sequence). This CDR3 region has 14 residues. This CDR3 is CASSIAGGQNIQYF. CDR3 coding DNA: TGTGCCAGTAGCATAGCGGGAGGGCAAAACATTCAGTACTTC.

V usage is TRBV5-6 and J usage is TRBJ1-4; D is unresolved. CDR1 and CDR2 (germline): SGHDT, YYEEEE. Trimming took 0 bases from V and 4 from J, leaving 7 bases between them. The CDR3 totals 14 residues. The CDR3: CASSLGLLNEKLFF. Written as DNA, the CDR3 is TGTGCCAGCAGCTTGGGACTCCTTAATGAAAAACTGTTTTTT. Complete variable domain (other parts from reference TRBV5-6 and TRBJ1-4): DAGVTQSPTHLIKTRGQQVTLRCSPKSGHDTVSWYQQALGQGPQFIFQYYEEEERQRGNFPDRFSGHQFPNYSSELNVNALLLGDSALYLCASSLGLLNEKLFFGSGTQLSVL.

This clone was recorded only once. This chain joins TRBV2 and TRBJ2-7; 9 nucleotides agree with TRBD2. V shed 6 bases and J 2 bases; nucleotides not matched to a gene: 8. Germline V gene data show CDR1 as SNHLY and CDR2 as FYNNEI. The CDR3 runs 15 residues. CDR3 sequence (DNA): TGTGCCAGCAGCCAGGACGGGACTAGCCCCTACGAGCAGTACTTC. Its protein product is CASSQDGTSPYEQYF.